Following are 23 T cell receptor beta chains from one sample sequenced in a study of cytomegalovirus exposure and HLA in healthy donors. In the PCR, 60 Vbeta and 13 Jbeta primers were used. The repertoire was sequenced with immunoSEQ multiplex PCR; TCRdb's copy has only in-frame clones and lacks some. The data contain roughly 180,000 clones, about four fifths of them singletons. What was sequenced was PBMCs. Receptors originate from a female donor in good health and CMV-seronegative.

On this clone itself: Other DNA sequences in the same sample also yield this CDR3. This sequence joins TRBV7-3 and TRBJ2-7; 10 bases are a match to TRBD1. Losses at the gene ends were 5 bases for V and 9 bases for J; bases not matched to a gene: 7. In germline, CDR1 is SGHTA, CDR2 FQGTGA. The CDR3 spans 13 residues. This CDR3 is CASSVGTGDLQYF. CDR3 nucleotides: TGTGCCAGCAGCGTAGGGACAGGGGATTTGCAGTACTTC.

V gene TRBV5-1 combines with J gene TRBJ2-1; 11 nucleotides align to TRBD1. CDR3 length: 17 residues. Germline V gene lookup returns CDR1 SGHRS and CDR2 YFSETQ. Losses at the gene ends were 4 bases for V and 0 bases for J; bases not matched to a gene: 6. The CDR3 reads CASSIGTGGSSYNEQFF. The CDR3 DNA reads as TGCGCCAGCAGCATTGGGACAGGGGGTTCCTCCTACAATGAGCAGTTCTTC.

The rearrangement uses TRBV7-9 and TRBJ1-4, with TRBD1 identical over 7 bases. CDR1 SEHNR and CDR2 FQNEAQ come from the germline V gene (reference sequence). Losses at the gene ends were 4 bases for V and 3 bases for J; bases not matched to a gene: 2. CDR3 size: 14 residues. The CDR3 reads CASSSGTANEKLFF. DNA of the CDR3: TGTGCCAGCAGCTCAGGGACAGCTAATGAAAAACTGTTTTTT.

This chain connects TRBV7-8 to TRBJ1-4; unclear D gene. The V gene's germline CDR1 is SGHVS and CDR2 FQNEAQ. V lost 1 base, J lost 0 bases, and 12 bases lay in between. This CDR3 comprises 17 residues. The CDR3 DNA reads TGTGCCAGCAGCTTAGAAGCGTTGAGTGCAACTAATGAAAAACTGTTTTTT. It encodes CASSLEALSATNEKLFF.

This clone has only a few counts. V usage is TRBV9 and J usage is TRBJ1-6; no definite D call. CDR1 is SGDLS, CDR2 YYNGEE, per germline. This CDR3 region has 15 residues. With 4 bases removed from V and 9 bases from J, the gap between germline ends came to 17 bases. The CDR3 bases are TGTGCCAGCAGCCCGATGGAGGGAAGGAGTTCACCCCTCCACTTT. Its translation: CASSPMEGRSSPLHF.

The chain recombines TRBV30 with TRBJ2-3; 7 positions match TRBD2. Germline CDR1 is GTSNPN and CDR2 is SVGIG (reference sequence). The V segment lost 5 bases and the J segment 0 bases; nucleotides outside the gene matches: 5. The CDR3 runs 14 residues. CDR3 DNA: TGTGCCTGGCGGGAGGTATTGAGCACAGATACGCAGTATTTT. Protein product: CAWREVLSTDTQYF.

The chain uses TRBV7-9 and TRBJ2-7; TRBD1 agrees at 7 bases. The V and J ends lost 3 bases and 0 bases, in that order; junction bases with no gene match: 11. The length of the CDR3 is 17 residues. CDR1 and CDR2 (germline): SEHNR, FQNEAQ (reference sequence). The CDR3 region is CASSFWGTGTVSYEQYF. The CDR3 nucleotides read TGTGCCAGCAGCTTTTGGGGGACCGGGACAGTCTCCTACGAGCAGTACTTC. The complete variable domain, with remaining parts taken from reference TRBV7-9 and TRBJ2-7, reads DTGVSQNPRHKITKRGQNVTFRCDPISEHNRLYWYRQTLGQGPEFLTYFQNEAQLEKSRLLSDRFSAERPKGSFSTLEIQRTEQGDSAMYLCASSFWGTGTVSYEQYFGPGTRLTVT.

This clone came up once. The gene calls are TRBV6-6 and TRBJ2-7, with D tentatively TRBD2 (5 bases). Per the germline V gene, CDR1 is MNHNY and CDR2 is SVGAGI (reference sequence). The CDR3 spans 15 residues. V was shortened by 5 bases and J by 2 bases, with 16 bases between the two germline ends. This chain's CDR3 is CASSLLASSTYEQYF. Written as DNA, the CDR3 is TGTGCCAGCAGTCTTCTAGCTAGCTCGACCTACGAGCAGTACTTC.

Here the CDR3 reads CASSLSWTGGSEAFF. CDR3 sequence (DNA): TGTGCCAGCAGTTTATCCTGGACAGGGGGGAGTGAAGCTTTCTTT. This chain links TRBV27 with TRBJ1-1, with TRBD1 matching 10 bases. The germline gives CDR1 MNHEY, CDR2 SMNVEV (reference sequence). The CDR3 is 15 residues long. Losses at the gene ends were 0 bases for V and 7 bases for J; bases not matched to a gene: 5.

The rearrangement uses TRBV6-5 and TRBJ2-7, with D perhaps matching TRBD1 (5 bases). Trimming pared 2 bases from V and 3 bases from J, leaving 8 bases between. Germline CDR1 is MNHEY and CDR2 is SVGAGI. The CDR3 has 13 amino acids. The CDR3 is CASSYVRDYEQYF. CDR3 DNA sequence: TGTGCCAGCAGTTACGTCAGGGACTACGAGCAGTACTTC.

In DNA form, the CDR3 reads TGTGCCAGTAACCTGGGACAGGGCCCTAATGAGCAGTTCTTC. As protein: CASNLGQGPNEQFF. The rearrangement links TRBV19 to TRBJ2-1, with 9 bases lining up with TRBD1. CDR1 and CDR2 (germline): LNHDA, SQIVND (reference sequence). The CDR3 sequence is 14 residues long. Trimming removed 7 bases from V and 7 bases from J; junction bases left unmatched: 8.

The genes are TRBV9 and TRBJ2-1; 13 nucleotides align to TRBD2. The CDR3 runs 15 residues. J gave up 10 bases and V 4 bases, and 8 bases lay outside the gene matches. CDR1 is SGDLS and CDR2 is YYNGEE in the germline V gene. The CDR3 here is CASSSSGTSGVEQFF. CDR3 sequence (DNA): TGTGCCAGCAGCTCTTCCGGGACTAGCGGGGTGGAGCAGTTCTTC.

The rearrangement joins TRBV7-2 to TRBJ2-1; possible D gene TRBD2, 6 bases. CDR3 length: 18 amino acids. Germline-derived CDR1 and CDR2 are SGHTA and FQGNSA. The V end lost 1 base, the J end lost 2 bases, and 18 bases lay between the germline ends. The CDR3 sequence: CASSLEAPDYIAYNEQFF. The DNA for the CDR3 is TGTGCCAGCAGCTTAGAGGCCCCGGACTACATCGCCTACAATGAGCAGTTCTTC. The variable domain in full, with the rest retrieved from reference TRBV7-2 and TRBJ2-1, is GAGVSQSPSNKVTEKGKDVELRCDPISGHTALYWYRQSLGQGLEFLIYFQGNSAPDKSGLPSDRFSAERTGGSVSTLTIQRTQQEDSAVYLCASSLEAPDYIAYNEQFFGPGTRLTVL.

The rearrangement uses TRBV20-1 and TRBJ2-7; tentatively, D is TRBD2 (6 bases). The CDR3 is 11 residues long. Trimming left V 3 bases short and J 6 bases short, with 9 bases between. Looked up from germline, CDR1 is DFQATT and CDR2 is SNEGSKA (reference sequence). CDR3 in amino acids: CSARAGPEQYF. As DNA, the CDR3 is TGCAGTGCTAGGGCGGGGCCCGAGCAGTACTTC.

V gene TRBV5-1 combines with J gene TRBJ1-1; unclear D gene. The V and J ends lost 0 bases and 1 base respectively, with 13 bases between them. The germline V gene encodes CDR1 SGHRS and CDR2 YFSETQ. This CDR3 comprises 16 residues. DNA of the CDR3: TGCGCCAGCAGCTTGGTGTCATCAAGGAGGAACACTGAAGCTTTCTTT. Translation gives CASSLVSSRRNTEAFF.

The gene calls are TRBV7-9 and TRBJ2-7; maybe TRBD1 (5 bases). Looked up from germline, CDR1 is SEHNR and CDR2 is FQNEAQ (reference sequence). The CDR3 sequence is 13 residues long. V gave up 4 bases and J gave up 3 bases, with 10 bases separating them. The CDR3 sequence is CASSSRDNYEQYF. CDR3 sequence (DNA): TGTGCCAGCAGCTCCAGGGATAACTACGAGCAGTACTTC.

V usage is TRBV19 and J usage is TRBJ2-7, with no clear D. This CDR3 comprises 12 residues. The germline CDR1 and CDR2 sequences are LNHDA and SQIVND (reference sequence). V was cut by 3 bases and J by 7 bases, with 10 bases left in between. CDR3 protein: CASSIPGWEQYF. The CDR3 nucleotides read TGTGCCAGTAGTATCCCGGGTTGGGAGCAGTACTTC.

This clone was picked up a small number of times. CDR3 amino acids: CASSIDSDQPQHF. As DNA, the CDR3 is TGTGCCAGTAGTATAGACAGCGATCAGCCCCAGCATTTT. J is TRBJ1-5 and V is TRBV19; D is ambiguous. V was cut by 0 bases and J by 5 bases, with 5 bases left in between. The V gene's germline CDR1 is LNHDA and CDR2 SQIVND (reference sequence). This CDR3 has 13 residues.

The chain joins TRBV14 to TRBJ2-7; D is uncertain. The germline gives CDR1 SGHDN, CDR2 FVKESK. Trimming left V 1 base short and J 2 bases short, with 15 bases between. The CDR3 totals 16 residues. The CDR3 DNA sequence: TGTGCCAGCAGCCAAGTCCCTACCCTTCTAACCTACGAGCAGTACTTC. Its translation is CASSQVPTLLTYEQYF. Drawing the rest from reference TRBV14 and TRBJ2-7, the complete variable domain is EAGVTQFPSHSVIEKGQTVTLRCDPISGHDNLYWYRRVMGKEIKFLLHFVKESKQDESGMPNNRFLAERTGGTYSTLKVQPAELEDSGVYFCASSQVPTLLTYEQYFGPGTRLTVT.

The chain uses TRBV5-1 and TRBJ1-1; the D is unclear. The CDR3 contains 13 residues. Germline V CDR1 and CDR2: SGHRS, YFSETQ. V was clipped by 6 bases and J by 1 base, with 10 bases between them. DNA of the CDR3: TGCGCCAGCACCCTCCGAGGGAACACTGAAGCTTTCTTT. Its protein is CASTLRGNTEAFF.

The rearrangement joins TRBV7-6 to TRBJ2-7; D possibly corresponds to TRBD1 (6 bases). The CDR3 is 16 amino acids. Germline CDR1 reads SGHVS; CDR2 reads FNYEAQ. The V end lost 5 bases, the J end lost 3 bases, and 20 bases lay between the germline ends. CDR3 loop: CASSLLDSQPFYEQYF. CDR3 coding DNA: TGTGCCAGCAGCCTCCTGGACAGCCAACCTTTCTACGAGCAGTACTTC.

The chain recombines TRBV6-6 with TRBJ1-4; TRBD1 agrees at 9 bases. In germline, CDR1 is MNHNY, CDR2 SVGAGI (reference sequence). The CDR3 has 15 amino acids. The ends lost 0 bases at V and 5 bases at J; junction bases unmatched: 1. CDR3 nucleotide sequence: TGTGCCAGCAGTTACTCGGGACAGGGAAATGAAAAACTGTTTTTT. It encodes CASSYSGQGNEKLFF.

V gene TRBV9 combines with J gene TRBJ1-1; D possibly corresponds to TRBD1 (5 bases). CDR3 size: 15 residues. Trimming pared 0 bases from V and 1 base from J, leaving 10 bases between. CDR1 is SGDLS and CDR2 is YYNGEE in the germline V gene. The CDR3 bases are TGTGCCAGCAGCGTAGGAGCAGGGCCGAACACTGAAGCTTTCTTT. This encodes CASSVGAGPNTEAFF.